The 13 T cell receptor beta chains given below trace back to one sample, sequenced in a study of shared clonotypes between healthy human individuals. Generated by immunoSEQ multiplex PCR, the TCRdb table keeps only in-frame clones and is missing some. The sample yields 950,000 to 1,100,000 clones, around 74% seen once. The sequenced sample was memory CD4+ T cells sorted from blood. Subset given: CD45RA-negative fraction. The receptors were sampled from a man younger than 35 in good health.

This sequence joins TRBV11-3 and TRBJ2-5; D is tentatively TRBD1 or TRBD2 (5 bases each). This CDR3 region has 12 residues. Germline CDR1 reads SGHNT; CDR2 reads YENEEA. Between the trimmed V and J ends, which lost 8 bases and 2 bases, there was a span of 9 bases. The CDR3 loop reads CASSGRQETQYF. CDR3 DNA: TGTGCCAGCTCAGGGAGACAAGAGACCCAGTACTTC. The full variable domain, rest sourced from reference TRBV11-3 and TRBJ2-5, is EAGVVQSPRYKIIEKKQPVAFWCNPISGHNTLYWYLQNLGQGPELLIRYENEEAVDDSQLPKDRFSAERLKGVDSTLKIQPAELGDSAVYLCASSGRQETQYFGPGTRLLVL.

The chain joins TRBV10-2 to TRBJ1-6; a possible D gene is TRBD1 (5 bases). Trimming stripped 1 base from V and 10 bases from J, with 11 bases between. Germline CDR1 and CDR2: WSHSY and SAAADI. The CDR3 has 14 amino acids. The chain's CDR3 is CASSELQGGSPLHF. CDR3 coding DNA: TGCGCCAGCAGTGAGTTGCAGGGCGGCTCACCCCTCCACTTT.

The CDR3 DNA reads TGTGCTAGTGGTTTGGGGCAGAGGGGCACAGATACGCAGTATTTT. Its protein product is CASGLGQRGTDTQYF. J is TRBJ2-3 and V is TRBV12-5; TRBD2 is a possible D gene (5 bases). Trimming cost V 1 base and J 1 base, with 9 bases left between them. The CDR3 totals 15 residues. Germline V lookup: CDR1 LGHNT, CDR2 FRNRAP.

The rearrangement joins TRBV28 to TRBJ1-5; D is unresolved. This CDR3 has 13 residues. Trimming took off 4 bases at V and 7 bases at J, with 11 bases between the two ends. Germline-derived CDR1 and CDR2 are MDHEN and SYDVKM. This CDR3 is CASSSSRTQPQHF. The CDR3 region has the DNA TGTGCCAGCAGTTCCTCTCGGACGCAGCCCCAGCATTTT.

This rearrangement joins TRBV6-1 to TRBJ1-2, with a tentative D call TRBD1 (5 bases). The CDR3 runs to 14 residues. CDR1 and CDR2 (germline): MNHNS, SASEGT. Trimming pared 10 bases from V and 0 bases from J, leaving 15 bases between. The CDR3 here is CATTGGRTNYGYTF. For the CDR3, the DNA is TGTGCCACTACAGGTGGACGAACTAACTATGGCTACACCTTC.

In this sample, this clone turned up once. This chain connects TRBV5-1 to TRBJ2-3, with no clear D. The CDR3 length is 13 residues. Germline CDR1 reads SGHRS; CDR2 reads YFSETQ. Trimming stripped 0 bases from V and 4 bases from J, with 6 bases between. The CDR3 bases are TGCGCCAGCAGCTTGGAAATTTCAGATACGCAGTATTTT. Translating it yields CASSLEISDTQYF.

This chain connects TRBV5-4 to TRBJ1-2; 8 bases align to TRBD1. V dropped 4 bases and J dropped 0; count of bases not matched to a gene: 8. Germline values: CDR1 SGHNT, CDR2 YYREEE (reference sequence). This CDR3 region has 16 residues. The CDR3 coding sequence is TGTGCCAGCAGCATCGGACAGGGTACGGCTAACTATGGCTACACCTTC. Protein sequence: CASSIGQGTANYGYTF. The entire variable domain, with the rest obtained from reference TRBV5-4 and TRBJ1-2, is as follows: ETGVTQSPTHLIKTRGQQVTLRCSSQSGHNTVSWYQQALGQGPQFIFQYYREEENGRGNFPPRFSGLQFPNYSSELNVNALELDDSALYLCASSIGQGTANYGYTFGSGTRLTVV.

The V call is TRBV5-6, the J call TRBJ2-5; no firm D call. This CDR3 comprises 16 residues. Germline assignment: CDR1 SGHDT and CDR2 YYEEEE. V was cut by 0 bases and J by 4 bases, with 16 bases left in between. The CDR3 loop is CASSLGAPVKGETQYF. The CDR3, as DNA: TGTGCCAGCAGCTTGGGGGCCCCCGTTAAGGGAGAGACCCAGTACTTC. The whole variable domain, remainder taken from reference TRBV5-6 and TRBJ2-5, is DAGVTQSPTHLIKTRGQQVTLRCSPKSGHDTVSWYQQALGQGPQFIFQYYEEEERQRGNFPDRFSGHQFPNYSSELNVNALLLGDSALYLCASSLGAPVKGETQYFGPGTRLLVL.

V gene TRBV6-1 combines with J gene TRBJ1-5, with 9 positions matching TRBD1. V dropped 3 bases and J dropped 3; count of bases not matched to a gene: 9. The CDR3 loop spans 17 amino acids. Germline CDR1 MNHNS, CDR2 SASEGT. Here the CDR3 DNA reads TGTGCCAGCAGTGAGCTTGGGACAGGGTTTATCAATCAGCCCCAGCATTTT. Translated: CASSELGTGFINQPQHF.

This clone was recorded only once. The rearrangement joins TRBV5-6 to TRBJ1-4, with a possible D match to TRBD1 (6 bases). Germline V lookup: CDR1 SGHDT, CDR2 YYEEEE. The V and J ends lost 2 bases and 3 bases respectively, with 14 bases between them. The CDR3 consists of 16 residues. The CDR3 region has the DNA TGTGCCAGCAGCTTTCGACAGGCCATGTCTAATGAAAAACTGTTTTTT. Protein product: CASSFRQAMSNEKLFF.

CDR3 protein: CASRAGRSEKLFF. The CDR3 DNA reads TGTGCCAGCAGGGCAGGGAGGAGTGAAAAACTGTTTTTT. The chain combines TRBV27 with TRBJ1-4, with D possibly being TRBD1 (5 bases). The germline V and J ends were trimmed by 6 bases and 7 bases, with 12 bases remaining between them. Germline V gene sequence: CDR1 MNHEY, CDR2 SMNVEV (reference sequence). The CDR3 extends over 13 amino acids.

This chain uses TRBV15 with TRBJ2-5; perhaps TRBD2 as D (6 bases). Deletions cut 7 bases from V and 5 bases from J, with 17 bases between. The CDR3 extends over 14 amino acids. Germline V gene sequence: CDR1 LNHNV, CDR2 YYDKDF (reference sequence). This chain's CDR3 is CATNDPGLHETQYF. Written as DNA, the CDR3 is TGTGCCACCAACGACCCGGGACTTCACGAGACCCAGTACTTC.

The chain joins TRBV5-6 to TRBJ2-7; a possible D gene is TRBD1 (5 bases). With 5 bases removed from V and 5 bases from J, the gap between germline ends came to 17 bases. The germline gives CDR1 SGHDT, CDR2 YYEEEE. The CDR3 covers 14 residues. The CDR3 DNA reads as TGTGCCAGCAGTCCCGTGGGGCCCCGGAACGAGCAGTACTTC. It translates to CASSPVGPRNEQYF.